These 4 T cell receptor beta chains originate from one sample sequenced in a study of Ad26.COV2.S vaccination and SARS-CoV-2 variants. Treatment defined: roughly 20 received Ad26.COV2.S at low or high dose, single or two shots; about 5 received placebo; per-sample allocation not given. At day 63 after the first vaccine or placebo injection, samples were drawn. Sequenced by immunoSEQ multiplex PCR; TCRdb stores in-frame clones only, minus some. The repertoire holds 500,000 or so clones, with 89% as singletons. The sequenced sample was peripheral blood, obtained in a trial of Ad26.COV2.S vaccine versus placebo. The receptors were sampled from a person aged 18-65 years who received the Ad26.COV2.S COVID-19 vaccine or a placebo.

The gene calls are TRBV7-2 and TRBJ1-1; tentatively, D is TRBD1 (5 bases). The CDR3 contains 14 residues. CDR1 is SGHTA and CDR2 is FQGNSA in the germline V gene. Trimming shortened V by 7 bases and J by 0 bases, and 12 bases separated the two germline ends. CDR3 amino acids: CASTQTALNTEAFF. CDR3 sequence (DNA): TGTGCCAGCACCCAGACAGCCCTGAACACTGAAGCTTTCTTT.

The gene calls are TRBV7-9 and TRBJ2-7; possible D gene TRBD2, 5 bases. Germline loops: CDR1 SEHNR, CDR2 FQNEAQ (reference sequence). The CDR3 extends over 15 amino acids. Trimming removed 0 bases from V and 2 bases from J, with 11 bases in between. CDR3 bases: TGTGCCAGCAGCTTAGCAACTTGGGAGCCCTACGAGCAGTACTTC. Translating gives CASSLATWEPYEQYF.

The chain carries TRBV11-3 and TRBJ2-7, with TRBD1 identical over 8 bases. Germline CDR1 reads SGHNT; CDR2 reads YENEEA. V shed 5 bases, J shed 4 bases, and the junction held 4 bases outside the gene matches. The CDR3 runs to 13 residues. CDR3 region: CASSRTGMYEQYF. The CDR3 DNA sequence: TGTGCCAGCAGCCGGACAGGGATGTACGAGCAGTACTTC. Supplemented by reference TRBV11-3 and TRBJ2-7, the full variable domain reads EAGVVQSPRYKIIEKKQPVAFWCNPISGHNTLYWYLQNLGQGPELLIRYENEEAVDDSQLPKDRFSAERLKGVDSTLKIQPAELGDSAVYLCASSRTGMYEQYFGPGTRLTVT.

The V gene is TRBV19, the J gene TRBJ1-2; TRBD1 might be the D (6 bases). Trimming took off 1 base at V and 5 bases at J, with 11 bases between the two ends. There are 14 residues in the CDR3. CDR1 LNHDA and CDR2 SQIVND come from the germline V gene (reference sequence). CDR3 nucleotides: TGTGCCAGTAGTATAGGGTCAGGGGAATATGGCTACACCTTC. The encoded protein is CASSIGSGEYGYTF.